This T cell receptor beta chain was identified during a study of blood T cell repertoires in COVID-19. The overall study: COVID-19 samples, acute and convalescent, were from the United States, Italy and Spain. Sources were T cells, B-cell-depleted T cells, or PBMCs; the material itself was cDNA or gDNA.

As handled by the study authors: Researchers report that nucleated cell counts were estimated from reference gene primer amplification. The assay was immunoSEQ multiplex PCR, and TCRdb's table has in-frame clones only and misses some. V and J calls and clone size follow that table, whereas D and trimming were derived from the DNA. The data hold a few hundred thousand clones, with approximately 82% observed a single time. Trimming removed 2 bases from V and 4 bases from J, with 18 bases in between. Germline assignment: CDR1 SQVTM and CDR2 ANQGSEA. The CDR3 consists of 15 residues. Sequences were obtained from peripheral blood. The V and J genes are TRBV29-1 and TRBJ2-7, with D maybe TRBD1 (6 bases). The TCR was taken from a woman under 30 with acute or convalescent COVID-19. The CDR3 loop is CSVEFPGTTKYEQYF. The CDR3 region has the DNA TGCAGCGTTGAATTCCCCGGGACAACCAAATACGAGCAGTACTTC.